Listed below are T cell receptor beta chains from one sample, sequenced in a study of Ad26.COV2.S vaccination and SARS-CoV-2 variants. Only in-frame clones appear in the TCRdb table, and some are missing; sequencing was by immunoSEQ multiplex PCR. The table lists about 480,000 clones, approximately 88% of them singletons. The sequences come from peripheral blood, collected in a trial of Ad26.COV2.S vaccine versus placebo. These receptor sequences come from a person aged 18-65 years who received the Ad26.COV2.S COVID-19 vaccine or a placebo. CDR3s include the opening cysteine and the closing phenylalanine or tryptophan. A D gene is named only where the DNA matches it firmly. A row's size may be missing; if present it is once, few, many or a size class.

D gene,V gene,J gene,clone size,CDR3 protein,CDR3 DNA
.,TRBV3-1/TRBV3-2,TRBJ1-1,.,CASSQMSGTEAFF,TGTGCCAGCAGCCAAATGTCTGGCACTGAAGCTTTCTTT
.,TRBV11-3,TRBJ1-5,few,CASSLGQGRGRGQPQHF,TGTGCCAGCAGCTTAGGCCAGGGTCGGGGCCGAGGCCAGCCCCAGCATTTT
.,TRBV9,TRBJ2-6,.,CASSALGRNSGANVLTF,TGTGCCAGCAGCGCGCTGGGACGGAACTCTGGGGCCAACGTCCTGACTTTC
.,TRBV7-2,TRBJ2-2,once,CASSGGRSPTGELFF,TGTGCCAGCAGTGGGGGGAGGAGTCCAACCGGGGAGCTGTTTTTT
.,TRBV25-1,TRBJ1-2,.,CASSESDGQLYGYTF,TGTGCCAGCAGTGAATCAGACGGACAGCTGTATGGCTACACCTTC
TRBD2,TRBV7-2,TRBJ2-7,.,CASSARGLVEQYF,TGTGCCAGCAGCGCCCGCGGACTAGTTGAGCAGTACTTC
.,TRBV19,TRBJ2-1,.,CASSIENRQYNEQFF,TGTGCCAGTAGTATAGAAAACCGACAGTACAATGAGCAGTTCTTC
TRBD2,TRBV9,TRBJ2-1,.,CASSVGLTSGMVFF,TGTGCCAGCAGCGTAGGCCTCACTAGCGGGATGGTATTCTTC
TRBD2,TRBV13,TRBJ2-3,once,CASSAGTSLTDTQYF,TGTGCCAGCAGCGCCGGGACTAGCCTCACAGATACGCAGTATTTT
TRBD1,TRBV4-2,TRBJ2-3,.,CASSQGNRGIGDTQYF,TGTGCCAGCAGCCAAGGAAACAGGGGAATAGGAGATACGCAGTATTTT
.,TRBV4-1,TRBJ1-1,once,CASSRSGGIDEAFF,TGCGCCAGCAGCCGATCAGGTGGTATTGATGAAGCTTTCTTT
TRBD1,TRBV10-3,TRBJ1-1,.,CAIRTGGFLNTEAFF,TGTGCCATCAGGACAGGGGGCTTTTTGAACACTGAAGCTTTCTTT
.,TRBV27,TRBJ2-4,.,CASSWGHLDGENIQYF,TGTGCCAGCAGTTGGGGACACCTGGACGGGGAAAACATTCAGTACTTC
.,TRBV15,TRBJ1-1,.,CATSSRPLGLNTEAFF,TGTGCCACCAGCAGCCGACCGTTGGGATTGAACACTGAAGCTTTCTTT
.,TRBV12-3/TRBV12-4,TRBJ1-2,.,CASSFRANYGYTF,TGTGCCAGCAGTTTTCGAGCTAACTATGGCTACACCTTC
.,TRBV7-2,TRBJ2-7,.,CASSGRLHEGEQYF,TGTGCCAGCAGCGGCAGACTTCACGAGGGGGAGCAGTACTTC
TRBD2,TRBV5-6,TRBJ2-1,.,CASSLGLLLGGRPINEQFF,TGTGCCAGCAGCTTAGGTTTATTATTGGGCGGGAGGCCAATTAATGAGCAGTTCTTC
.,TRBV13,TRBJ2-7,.,CASRQTFRGGIEYF,TGTGCCAGCAGGCAGACTTTCAGGGGCGGTATAGAGTACTTC
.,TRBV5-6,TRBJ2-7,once,CASSLTGVSYEQYF,TGTGCCAGCAGCTTGACGGGGGTCTCCTACGAGCAGTACTTC
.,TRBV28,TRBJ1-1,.,CASSLQINTEAFF,TGTGCCAGCAGTTTACAAATCAACACTGAAGCTTTCTTT
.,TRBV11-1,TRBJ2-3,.,CAVLGRGTDTQYF,TGTGCCGTCCTGGGTAGGGGCACAGATACGCAGTATTTT
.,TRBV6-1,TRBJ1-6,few,CASSEAASNSPLHF,TGTGCCAGCAGTGAAGCGGCAAGTAATTCACCCCTCCACTTT
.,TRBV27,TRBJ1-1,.,CASSSKGSTEAFF,TGTGCCAGCAGTTCAAAGGGTAGCACTGAAGCTTTCTTT
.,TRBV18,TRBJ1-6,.,CASSPTPLGPTSPLHF,TGTGCCAGCTCACCAACCCCCTTGGGGCCGACTTCACCCCTCCACTTT
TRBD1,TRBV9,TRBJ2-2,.,CASSVVPGQGGLYGELFF,TGTGCCAGCAGCGTCGTCCCGGGACAGGGAGGCCTTTACGGGGAGCTGTTTTTT
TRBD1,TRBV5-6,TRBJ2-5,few,CASTLDRGRGETQYF,TGTGCCAGCACCTTAGACAGGGGGCGAGGAGAGACCCAGTACTTC
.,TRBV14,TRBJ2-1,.,CASSQDISGWDEQFF,TGTGCCAGCAGCCAAGATATCTCAGGGTGGGATGAGCAGTTCTTC
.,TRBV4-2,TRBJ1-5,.,CASSQGVEQQPQHF,TGTGCCAGCAGCCAGGGGGTGGAACAACAGCCCCAGCATTTT
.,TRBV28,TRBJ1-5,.,CASSLRGEPQHF,TGTGCCAGCAGTTTAAGAGGCGAGCCCCAGCATTTT
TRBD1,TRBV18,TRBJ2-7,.,CASSPGDRGSEQYF,TGTGCCAGCTCACCAGGCGACAGGGGTTCCGAGCAGTACTTC
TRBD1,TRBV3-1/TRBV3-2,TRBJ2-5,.,CASSQGDRETQYF,TGTGCCAGCAGCCAAGGGGACAGAGAGACCCAGTACTTC
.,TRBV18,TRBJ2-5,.,CASSRTRGRETQYF,TGTGCCAGCTCACGGACTCGGGGGCGGGAGACCCAGTACTTC
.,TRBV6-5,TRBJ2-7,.,CASSSLHSYEQYF,TGTGCCAGCAGTTCACTCCACTCGTACGAGCAGTACTTC
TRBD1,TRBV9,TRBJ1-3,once,CASSVGQGRSGNTIYF,TGTGCCAGCAGCGTTGGACAGGGGCGAAGTGGAAACACCATATATTTT
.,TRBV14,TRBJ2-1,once,CASSQDRGVQFF,TGTGCCAGCAGCCAAGATAGAGGTGTGCAGTTCTTC
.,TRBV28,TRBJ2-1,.,CASSLLSGQQFF,TGTGCCAGCAGTTTACTAAGCGGGCAACAGTTCTTC
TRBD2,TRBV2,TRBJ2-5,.,CASSGWGRATSARETQYF,TGTGCCAGCAGTGGTTGGGGACGGGCGACTAGCGCCAGAGAGACCCAGTACTTC
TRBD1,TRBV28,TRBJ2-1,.,CASILGQGRHEQFF,TGTGCCAGCATCCTGGGACAGGGTAGGCATGAGCAGTTCTTC
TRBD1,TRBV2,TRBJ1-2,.,CASSRTGGDYGYTF,TGTGCCAGCAGCAGGACAGGGGGCGACTATGGCTACACCTTC
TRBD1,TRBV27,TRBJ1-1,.,CASLVIVGGSTEAFF,TGTGCCAGCCTGGTTATAGTAGGGGGCTCGACTGAAGCTTTCTTT
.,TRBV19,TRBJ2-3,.,CARGWDRNHTQYF,TGTGCCAGAGGGTGGGATAGGAATCATACGCAGTATTTT
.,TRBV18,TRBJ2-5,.,CASSTQETQYF,TGTGCCAGCTCGACTCAAGAGACCCAGTACTTC
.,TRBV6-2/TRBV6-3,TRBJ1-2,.,CASSFATGMNYGYTF,TGTGCCAGCAGTTTCGCAACCGGGATGAACTATGGCTACACCTTC
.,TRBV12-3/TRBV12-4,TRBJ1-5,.,CASSPGTYIAIF,TGTGCCAGCAGTCCTGGGACCTACATCGCTATTTTT